This T cell receptor (beta chain) is from a study of CD8+ T cells in alopecia areata. Overall study results and limits: The study found that many expanded lesional clones persisted in scalp and blood during tofacitinib.

RNA extraction and reverse transcription yielded cDNA as sequencing template. This table comes from immunoSEQ multiplex PCR, and its TCRdb copy is limited to in-frame clones, with some not included. In the table there are 150,000 to 200,000 clones, less than 70% of which are singletons. Note on this clone: Antigen specificity is unknown.

Treatment given: oral pan-JAK inhibitor, 5-10 mg twice daily. Trimming shortened V by 2 bases and J by 5 bases, and 10 bases separated the two germline ends. The CDR3 sequence is 13 residues long. CDR1 and CDR2 from the germline V gene are ENHRY and SYGVKD. V and J are TRBV10-3 and TRBJ2-7; D unclear. The sequence came from a human donor with alopecia areata. The source material was CD4+ T cells sorted from blood, sampled between weeks 47 and 50, from a patient treated with tofacitinib. The CDR3 protein is CAISEVRTHEQYF. CDR3 in DNA: TGTGCCATCAGTGAGGTTAGGACCCACGAGCAGTACTTC.